This T cell receptor beta chain came from a study of OX40 agonist ivuxolimab in advanced cancers. At the level of the study: Patients received ivuxolimab, an agonistic anti-OX40 (CD134) antibody. Age averaged roughly 60 years (range about 20 to 80), and 82.7% were male. Administration of intravenous ivuxolimab to patients occurred every 2 weeks at 0.01 to 10 mg/kg. General study results and limits: With doses of 0.1 to 3.0 mg/kg, CD4+ and CD8+ blood T cells had undergone clonal expansion by week 6.

Method: immunoSEQ multiplex PCR; TCRdb's copy keeps in-frame clones and lacks some. The sample contains under 50,000 clones, about 80% of which appear only once. Germline CDR1 reads LNHDA; CDR2 reads SQIVND (reference sequence). The CDR3 length is 11 residues. Trimming removed 3 bases at V and 6 bases at J, with 5 bases between. With regard to this clone: Antigen unknown.

Sequenced material: CD4+ or CD8+ T cells sorted from blood, taken in a trial of the OX40 agonist ivuxolimab. The chain combines TRBV19 with TRBJ1-1, with unresolved D. This sequence was found in an adult with an advanced solid tumor such as melanoma, head and neck, liver or kidney cancer. The CDR3 protein is CASSILAEAFF. The CDR3 nucleotides read TGTGCCAGTAGTATCTTGGCTGAAGCTTTCTTT.